This is a list of T cell receptor beta chains from one sample in a study of blood T cell repertoires in COVID-19. TCRdb's table, derived via immunoSEQ multiplex PCR, lists solely in-frame clones and lacks some. The table shows approximately 200,000 clones, with about 80% occurring only once. The specimen sequenced was peripheral blood. These receptors originate from a woman aged 60 to 75 with acute or convalescent COVID-19. Each CDR3 is given with its conserved first and last residue. The order of the fields is clone size, CDR3 length, J gene, V gene, D gene, CDR3 protein, CDR3 DNA. The D gene is left open where the match is weak. Clone size is not always given. Where it is, it says once, few, many or a class for expanded clones.

NA 16 TRBJ2-5 TRBV5-1 TRBD2 CASSLEPSGGPRTQYF TGCGCCAGCAGCTTGGAGCCTAGCGGGGGGCCACGGACCCAGTACTTC
NA 14 TRBJ1-1 TRBV5-5 NA CASSLAVPGAEAFF TGTGCCAGCAGCTTGGCGGTCCCGGGGGCTGAAGCTTTCTTT
NA 14 TRBJ1-6 TRBV9 NA CASSVAPGDSPLHF TGTGCCAGCAGCGTAGCGCCGGGGGATTCACCCCTCCACTTT
NA 13 TRBJ1-2 TRBV10-3 NA CAISSGSSYGYTF TGTGCCATCAGTAGCGGCAGTAGCTATGGCTACACCTTC
NA 17 TRBJ2-1 TRBV3-1/TRBV3-2 NA CASSQGPGLLLHNEQFF TGTGCCAGCAGCCAAGGACCGGGTCTGCTTCTCCACAATGAGCAGTTCTTC
NA 13 TRBJ1-2 TRBV28 NA CASSGGARYGYTF TGTGCCAGCAGTGGGGGGGCCCGCTATGGCTACACCTTC
NA 13 TRBJ1-2 TRBV27 TRBD1 CASSFRTGVGYTF TGTGCCAGCAGTTTTCGGACAGGGGTTGGCTACACCTTC
NA 12 TRBJ1-2 TRBV30 NA CASIYADYGYTF TGTGCCTCGATTTACGCAGACTATGGCTACACCTTC
NA 12 TRBJ1-3 TRBV3-1/TRBV3-2 NA CASLGALNTIYF TGTGCCAGCCTGGGGGCTCTCAACACCATATATTTT
NA 13 TRBJ2-7 TRBV10-3 NA CAISRTAEYEQYF TGTGCCATCAGCCGGACAGCAGAATACGAGCAGTACTTC
NA 15 TRBJ2-5 TRBV7-7 NA CASSFGGGAGETQYF TGTGCTAGCAGCTTTGGTGGAGGGGCGGGAGAGACCCAGTACTTC
NA 15 TRBJ2-4 TRBV11-1 NA CASSSPATGKNIQYF TGTGCCAGCAGCTCTCCTGCGACAGGAAAAAACATTCAGTACTTC
NA 15 TRBJ2-5 TRBV11-2 TRBD1 CASSSQTGESETQYF TGTGCCAGCAGCTCCCAGACAGGGGAGAGCGAGACCCAGTACTTC
NA 14 TRBJ1-1 TRBV11-1 NA CASSSDSLFTEAFF TGTGCCAGCAGCTCGGACAGCCTATTCACTGAAGCTTTCTTT
once 14 TRBJ2-5 TRBV7-8 NA CASSFKQGRETQYF TGTGCCAGCAGCTTCAAGCAGGGGCGGGAGACCCAGTACTTC
NA 15 TRBJ2-3 TRBV6-5 TRBD2 CASRWTSGGVVTQYF TGTGCCAGCAGATGGACTAGCGGGGGTGTCGTTACGCAGTATTTT
NA 16 TRBJ1-2 TRBV14 NA CASSQSGSKGGYGYTF TGTGCCAGCAGCCAAAGCGGCAGTAAAGGAGGCTATGGCTACACCTTC
NA 19 TRBJ2-1 TRBV7-9 TRBD2 CASSLGVRTSGVDMDEQFF TGTGCCAGCAGCTTAGGAGTACGGACTAGCGGGGTGGACATGGATGAGCAGTTCTTC
NA 14 TRBJ1-2 TRBV19 TRBD1 CASGTGLGNYGYTF TGTGCCTCTGGGACAGGGTTGGGTAACTATGGCTACACCTTC
NA 15 TRBJ1-2 TRBV30 NA CAQLADRRLNYGYTF TGTGCCCAGCTGGCGGACAGACGCTTGAACTATGGCTACACCTTC
NA 15 TRBJ1-2 TRBV7-8 NA CASSLLAAQDYGYTF TGTGCCAGCAGCTTACTAGCCGCCCAGGACTATGGCTACACCTTC
NA 14 TRBJ2-3 TRBV5-4 NA CASSLSQGTDTQYF TGTGCCAGCAGCCTATCCCAGGGCACAGATACGCAGTATTTT
NA 13 TRBJ2-1 TRBV24-1 TRBD2 CATNPAGGGEQFF TGTGCCACCAACCCCGCGGGGGGCGGTGAGCAGTTCTTC
NA 15 TRBJ2-5 TRBV19 TRBD2 CASTESGGIQETQYF TGTGCCAGTACCGAAAGCGGGGGTATTCAAGAGACCCAGTACTTC
few 15 TRBJ2-7 TRBV28 TRBD1 CASSPYGQGKHEQYF TGTGCCAGCAGCCCTTACGGACAGGGGAAGCACGAGCAGTACTTC
NA 13 TRBJ1-2 TRBV5-6 NA CASSFSAGYGYTF TGTGCCAGCAGCTTCTCGGCAGGATATGGCTACACCTTC
NA 13 TRBJ2-7 TRBV7-9 NA CASTLTASYEQYF TGTGCCAGCACTCTGACAGCCTCCTACGAGCAGTACTTC
few 13 TRBJ1-2 TRBV6-2/TRBV6-3 TRBD1 CASSYGTAHGYTF TGTGCCAGCAGTTATGGGACAGCACATGGCTACACCTTC
NA 12 TRBJ1-3 TRBV12-3/TRBV12-4 NA CASSFNGNTIYF TGTGCCAGCAGTTTTAATGGAAACACCATATATTTT
NA 12 TRBJ1-1 TRBV2 NA CASSGQNTEAFF TGTGCCAGCAGTGGACAAAACACTGAAGCTTTCTTT
NA 14 TRBJ1-5 TRBV2 NA CASSVVGSNQPQHF TGTGCCAGCAGTGTAGTCGGGAGCAATCAGCCCCAGCATTTT
once 15 TRBJ1-1 TRBV2 NA CASSVILQKNTEAFF TGTGCCAGCAGTGTAATTTTACAGAAGAACACTGAAGCTTTCTTT
NA 18 TRBJ2-2 TRBV7-6 TRBD1 CASSLVILGQGNTGELFF TGTGCCAGCAGCTTAGTTATCTTGGGACAGGGGAACACCGGGGAGCTGTTTTTT
NA 16 TRBJ2-7 TRBV7-9 TRBD2 CASSPKGTSGSYEQYF TGTGCCAGCAGCCCAAAAGGGACTAGCGGGAGCTACGAGCAGTACTTC
NA 15 TRBJ2-3 TRBV5-4 TRBD1 CASSSRDRVTDTQYF TGTGCCAGCAGCTCGAGGGACAGGGTTACAGATACGCAGTATTTT
few 16 TRBJ1-5 TRBV15 TRBD1 CATGIDRGHSNQPQHF TGTGCCACCGGAATAGACAGGGGCCATAGCAATCAGCCCCAGCATTTT
NA 14 TRBJ2-1 TRBV9 NA CASSSSGSYNEQFF TGTGCCAGCAGTAGTTCGGGCTCCTACAATGAGCAGTTCTTC
NA 17 TRBJ2-5 TRBV4-1 TRBD2 CASSQYVRGGPGETQYF TGCGCCAGCAGCCAATACGTTCGGGGGGGGCCGGGCGAGACCCAGTACTTC
NA 18 TRBJ2-5 TRBV5-1 TRBD2 CASSLEIRGDYHKETQYF TGCGCCAGCAGCTTGGAAATTCGTGGGGACTACCACAAAGAGACCCAGTACTTC
NA 14 TRBJ2-3 TRBV9 NA CASSETGRGDTQYF TGTGCCAGCAGCGAGACAGGGCGGGGAGATACGCAGTATTTT
NA 13 TRBJ1-1 TRBV3-1/TRBV3-2 NA CASSLQGPTEAFF TGTGCCAGCAGCCTACAGGGACCCACTGAAGCTTTCTTT
NA 11 TRBJ2-3 TRBV5-1 NA CASRRSEAQYF TGCGCCAGCAGAAGATCTGAGGCGCAGTATTTT
once 13 TRBJ2-1 TRBV6-6 NA CASSLAGYNEQFF TGTGCCAGCAGTCTGGCAGGGTACAATGAGCAGTTCTTC
NA 12 TRBJ1-1 TRBV7-9 NA CASSLGATEAFF TGTGCCAGCAGCTTGGGGGCGACTGAAGCTTTCTTT
NA 13 TRBJ1-2 TRBV7-9 NA CASSSDRPDGYTF TGTGCCAGCAGCTCCGACAGGCCAGATGGCTACACCTTC
NA 18 TRBJ1-2 TRBV4-1 NA CASSQTIGKGAESYGYTF TGCGCCAGCAGCCAAACAATTGGAAAAGGGGCGGAGAGCTATGGCTACACCTTC
NA 12 TRBJ1-2 TRBV11-2 NA CASSLGGGGYTF TGTGCCAGCAGCTTAGGCGGCGGTGGCTACACCTTC
NA 13 TRBJ2-5 TRBV5-1 NA CASSLGTEGTQYF TGCGCCAGCAGCTTGGGGACAGAGGGGACCCAGTACTTC
NA 14 TRBJ2-7 TRBV29-1 NA CSATETQGLYEQYF TGCAGCGCAACTGAAACACAGGGTTTATACGAGCAGTACTTC
NA 15 TRBJ1-1 TRBV7-3 NA CASSPGGVGSTEAFF TGTGCCAGCAGCCCCGGGGGGGTGGGTAGCACTGAAGCTTTCTTT
NA 13 TRBJ1-2 TRBV28 TRBD1 CASTEGTGKGYTF TGTGCCAGCACCGAAGGGACAGGGAAAGGCTACACCTTC
NA 15 TRBJ1-2 TRBV19 TRBD1 CASSQTGDRLYGYTF TGTGCCAGTAGCCAAACAGGGGACAGGCTCTATGGCTACACCTTC
NA 14 TRBJ1-3 TRBV23-1 NA CASSQSGRTDTIYF TGCGCCAGCAGTCAATCCGGGAGGACGGACACCATATATTTT
NA 14 TRBJ1-1 TRBV2 TRBD1 CASRDRALNTEAFF TGTGCCAGCAGGGACAGGGCCTTGAACACTGAAGCTTTCTTT